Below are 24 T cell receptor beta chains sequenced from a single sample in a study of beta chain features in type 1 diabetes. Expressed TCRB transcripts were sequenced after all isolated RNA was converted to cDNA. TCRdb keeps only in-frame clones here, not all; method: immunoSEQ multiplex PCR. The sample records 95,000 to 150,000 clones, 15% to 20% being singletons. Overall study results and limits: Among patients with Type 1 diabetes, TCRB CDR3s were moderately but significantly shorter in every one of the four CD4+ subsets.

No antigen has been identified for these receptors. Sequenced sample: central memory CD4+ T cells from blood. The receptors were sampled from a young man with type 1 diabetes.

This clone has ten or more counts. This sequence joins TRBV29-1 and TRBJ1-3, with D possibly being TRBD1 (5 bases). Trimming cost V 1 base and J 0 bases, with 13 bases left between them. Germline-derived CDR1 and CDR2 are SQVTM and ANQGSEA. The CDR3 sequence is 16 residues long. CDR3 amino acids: CSVEGTPGFSGNTIYF. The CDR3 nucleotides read TGCAGCGTTGAAGGGACCCCAGGGTTCTCTGGAAACACCATATATTTT.

CDR3 bases: TGTGCCAGCAGTTTAAGAGGGAGGGGATCACCCCTCCACTTT. It is translated as CASSLRGRGSPLHF. This chain uses TRBV27 with TRBJ1-6; D is perhaps TRBD1 (5 bases). There are 14 residues in the CDR3. Germline-derived CDR1 and CDR2 are MNHEY and SMNVEV (reference sequence). Trimming shortened V by 2 bases and J by 10 bases, and 12 bases separated the two germline ends.

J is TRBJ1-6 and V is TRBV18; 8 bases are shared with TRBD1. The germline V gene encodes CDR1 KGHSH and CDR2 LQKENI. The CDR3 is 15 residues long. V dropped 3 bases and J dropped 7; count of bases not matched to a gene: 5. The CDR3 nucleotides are TGTGCCAGCTCACCCTCGACAGGGGCGAATTCACCCCTCCACTTT. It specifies CASSPSTGANSPLHF.

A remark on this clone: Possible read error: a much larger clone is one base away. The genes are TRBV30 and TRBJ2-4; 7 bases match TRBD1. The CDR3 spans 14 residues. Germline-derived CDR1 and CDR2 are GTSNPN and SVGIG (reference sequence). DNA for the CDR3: TGTGCCTGGAGCGCATTGAGAGGGGGCAACATTCCGTACTTC. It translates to CAWSALRGGNIPYF.

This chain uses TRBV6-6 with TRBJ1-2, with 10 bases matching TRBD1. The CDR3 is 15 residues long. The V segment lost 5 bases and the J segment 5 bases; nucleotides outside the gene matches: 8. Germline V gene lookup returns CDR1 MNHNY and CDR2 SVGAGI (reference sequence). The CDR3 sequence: CASSQPGQGIYGYTF. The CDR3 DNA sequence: TGTGCCAGCAGTCAACCGGGACAGGGGATATATGGCTACACCTTC.

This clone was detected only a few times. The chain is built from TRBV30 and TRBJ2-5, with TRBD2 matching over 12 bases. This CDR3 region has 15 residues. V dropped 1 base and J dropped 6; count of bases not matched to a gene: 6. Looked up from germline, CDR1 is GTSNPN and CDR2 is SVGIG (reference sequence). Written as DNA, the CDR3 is TGTGCCTGGAGTGCCCCTAGCGGGGGGGTCAAGACCCAGTACTTC. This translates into CAWSAPSGGVKTQYF.

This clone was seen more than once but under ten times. The CDR3 DNA is TGTGCCAGCAGCTCCCCCGGGGACGGTCCCAAAAACATTCAGTACTTC. Translating gives CASSSPGDGPKNIQYF. V gene TRBV11-2 combines with J gene TRBJ2-4; either TRBD1 or TRBD2 may supply D (5 bases each). V lost 4 bases, J lost 2 bases, and 15 bases lay in between. CDR3 length: 16 residues. Germline loops: CDR1 SGHAT, CDR2 FQNNGV.

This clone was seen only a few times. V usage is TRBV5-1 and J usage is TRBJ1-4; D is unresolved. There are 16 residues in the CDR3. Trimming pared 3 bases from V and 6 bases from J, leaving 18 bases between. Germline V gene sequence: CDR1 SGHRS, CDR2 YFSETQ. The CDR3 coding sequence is TGCGCCAGCAGCTCACGGGAGCGGGGATCGGATGAAAAACTGTTTTTT. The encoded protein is CASSSRERGSDEKLFF. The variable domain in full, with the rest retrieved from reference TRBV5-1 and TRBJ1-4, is KAGVTQTPRYLIKTRGQQVTLSCSPISGHRSVSWYQQTPGQGLQFLFEYFSETQRNKGNFPGRFSGRQFSNSRSEMNVSTLELGDSALYLCASSSRERGSDEKLFFGSGTQLSVL.

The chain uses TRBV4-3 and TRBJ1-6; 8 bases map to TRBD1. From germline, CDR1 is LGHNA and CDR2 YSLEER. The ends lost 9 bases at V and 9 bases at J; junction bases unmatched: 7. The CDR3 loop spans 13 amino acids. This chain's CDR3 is CASGDRGSSPLHF. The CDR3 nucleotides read TGCGCCAGTGGTGACAGGGGAAGTTCACCCCTCCACTTT.

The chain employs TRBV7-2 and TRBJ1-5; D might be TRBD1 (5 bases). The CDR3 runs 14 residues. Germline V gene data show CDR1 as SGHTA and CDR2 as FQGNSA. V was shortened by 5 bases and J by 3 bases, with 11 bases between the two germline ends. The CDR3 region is CASSPWTYNQPQHF. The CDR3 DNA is TGTGCCAGCAGCCCTTGGACATACAATCAGCCCCAGCATTTT.

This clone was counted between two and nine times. DNA for the CDR3: TGCAGCGTCGCTCCGAGGACAGGACCCTTCTACGAGCAGTACTTC. The encoded protein is CSVAPRTGPFYEQYF. The J gene is TRBJ2-7, the V gene TRBV29-1; 7 bases align to TRBD1. The CDR3 sequence is 15 residues long. V was clipped by 6 bases and J by 3 bases; unmatched bases: 14. Germline CDR1 is SQVTM and CDR2 is ANQGSEA.

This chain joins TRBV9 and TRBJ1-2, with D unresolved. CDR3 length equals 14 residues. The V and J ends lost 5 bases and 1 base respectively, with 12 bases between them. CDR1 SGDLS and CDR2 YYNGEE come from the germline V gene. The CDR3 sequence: CASSPSELNYGYTF. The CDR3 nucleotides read TGTGCCAGCAGTCCCAGCGAACTTAACTATGGCTACACCTTC.

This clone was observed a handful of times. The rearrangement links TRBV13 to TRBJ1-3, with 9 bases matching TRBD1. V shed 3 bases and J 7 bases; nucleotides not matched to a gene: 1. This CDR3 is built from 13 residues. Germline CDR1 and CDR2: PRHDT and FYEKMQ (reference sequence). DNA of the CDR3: TGTGCCAGCAGCTTCGACAGGGGGAACACCATATATTTT. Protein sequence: CASSFDRGNTIYF.

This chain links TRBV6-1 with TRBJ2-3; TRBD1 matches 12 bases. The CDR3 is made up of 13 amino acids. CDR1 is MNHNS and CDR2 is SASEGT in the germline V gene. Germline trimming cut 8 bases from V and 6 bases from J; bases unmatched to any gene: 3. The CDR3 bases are TGTGCCAGCGGGACAGGGGGCATGGATACGCAGTATTTT. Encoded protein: CASGTGGMDTQYF.

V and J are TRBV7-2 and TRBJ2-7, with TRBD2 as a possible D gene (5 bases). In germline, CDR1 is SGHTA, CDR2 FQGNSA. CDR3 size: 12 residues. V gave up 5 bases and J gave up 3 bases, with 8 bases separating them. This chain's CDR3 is CASSNSDYEQYF. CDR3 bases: TGTGCCAGCAGCAATAGCGACTACGAGCAGTACTTC.

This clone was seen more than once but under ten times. The CDR3 loop reads CASSLVFSGNTIYF. CDR3 sequence (DNA): TGTGCCAGCAGCTTAGTATTCAGTGGAAACACCATATATTTT. The V and J genes are TRBV7-2 and TRBJ1-3; D gene ambiguous. The germline V gene has CDR1 SGHTA and CDR2 FQGNSA. The CDR3 contains 14 residues. V lost 1 base and J 3 bases, leaving 7 bases between the germline ends.

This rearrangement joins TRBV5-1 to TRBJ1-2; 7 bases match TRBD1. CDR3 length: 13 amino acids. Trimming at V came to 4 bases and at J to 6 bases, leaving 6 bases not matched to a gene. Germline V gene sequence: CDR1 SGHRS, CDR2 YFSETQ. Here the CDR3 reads CASSPTGSHGYTF. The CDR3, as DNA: TGCGCCAGCAGCCCGACAGGGTCGCATGGCTACACCTTC.

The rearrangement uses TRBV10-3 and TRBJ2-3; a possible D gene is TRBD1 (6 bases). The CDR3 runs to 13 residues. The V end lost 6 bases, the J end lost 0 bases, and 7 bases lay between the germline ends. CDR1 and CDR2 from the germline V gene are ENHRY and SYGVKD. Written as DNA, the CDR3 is TGTGCCATCAGCGACAGGAGCACAGATACGCAGTATTTT. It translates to CAISDRSTDTQYF.

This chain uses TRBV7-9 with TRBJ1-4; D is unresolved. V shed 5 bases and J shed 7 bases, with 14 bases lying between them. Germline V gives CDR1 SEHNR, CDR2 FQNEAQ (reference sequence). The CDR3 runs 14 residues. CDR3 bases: TGTGCCAGCAGCCCTGGGGAAGGGAGTGAAAAACTGTTTTTT. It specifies CASSPGEGSEKLFF.

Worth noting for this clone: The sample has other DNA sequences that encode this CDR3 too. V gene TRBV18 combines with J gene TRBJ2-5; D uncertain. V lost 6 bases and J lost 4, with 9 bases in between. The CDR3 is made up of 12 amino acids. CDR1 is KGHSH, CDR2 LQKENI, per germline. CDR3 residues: CASSPLGETQYF. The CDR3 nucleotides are TGTGCCAGCTCCCCGTTGGGAGAGACCCAGTACTTC.

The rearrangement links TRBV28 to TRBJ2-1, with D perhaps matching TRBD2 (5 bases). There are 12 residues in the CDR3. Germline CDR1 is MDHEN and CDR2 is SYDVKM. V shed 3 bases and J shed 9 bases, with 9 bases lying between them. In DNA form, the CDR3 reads TGTGCCAGCAGTTTCCAAGGGAGTGAGCAGTTCTTC. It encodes CASSFQGSEQFF.

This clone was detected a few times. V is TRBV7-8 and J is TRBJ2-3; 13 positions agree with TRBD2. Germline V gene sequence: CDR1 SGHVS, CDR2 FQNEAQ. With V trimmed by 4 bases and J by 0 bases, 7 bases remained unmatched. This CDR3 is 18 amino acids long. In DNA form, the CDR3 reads TGTGCCAGCAGCTCGGGACTAGCGGGGTTTACTAGCACAGATACGCAGTATTTT. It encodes CASSSGLAGFTSTDTQYF.

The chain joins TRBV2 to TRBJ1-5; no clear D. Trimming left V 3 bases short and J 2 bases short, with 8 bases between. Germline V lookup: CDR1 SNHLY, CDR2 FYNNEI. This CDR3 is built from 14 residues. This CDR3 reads CASSEGRGNQPQHF. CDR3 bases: TGTGCCAGCAGTGAGGGAAGGGGCAATCAGCCCCAGCATTTT.

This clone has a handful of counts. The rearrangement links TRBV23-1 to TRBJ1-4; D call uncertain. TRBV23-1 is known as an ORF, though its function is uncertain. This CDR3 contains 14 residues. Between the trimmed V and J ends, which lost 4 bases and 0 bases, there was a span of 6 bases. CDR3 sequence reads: CASSLAATNEKLFF. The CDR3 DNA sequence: TGCGCCAGCAGTCTAGCTGCAACTAATGAAAAACTGTTTTTT.